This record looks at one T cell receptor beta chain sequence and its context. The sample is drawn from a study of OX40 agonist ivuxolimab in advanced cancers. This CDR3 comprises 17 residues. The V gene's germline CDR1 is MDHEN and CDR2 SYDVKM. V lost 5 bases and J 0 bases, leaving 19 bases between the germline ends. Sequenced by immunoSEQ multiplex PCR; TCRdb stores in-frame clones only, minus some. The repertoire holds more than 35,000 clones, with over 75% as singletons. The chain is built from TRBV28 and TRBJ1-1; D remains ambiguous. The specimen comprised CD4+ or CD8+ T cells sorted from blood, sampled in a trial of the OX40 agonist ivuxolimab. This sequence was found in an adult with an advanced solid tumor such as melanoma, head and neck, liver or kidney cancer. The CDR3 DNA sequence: TGTGCCAGCAGTCAAACCCGGACGCTTCTTATGAACACTGAAGCTTTCTTT. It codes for CASSQTRTLLMNTEAFF.